These T cell receptor beta chains were read from a single sample in a study of regulatory T cells in long-lasting Graves disease. MiXCR was run by TCRdb on the multiplex PCR reads, yielding one entry per CDR3 protein. This table has around 460,000 distinct CDR3 sequences, 20% to 25% appearing once. The specimen was peripheral blood mononuclear cells (PBMCs), collected when the disease was refractory, from a patient treated with antithyroid drugs. The receptor set was obtained from a female donor with Graves disease. The CDR3 runs from the conserved cysteine through the conserved F or W. A D gene is named only where the DNA matches it firmly. Size tells how often a clone was seen (once, few, many) or the class of an expanded clone, and some rows leave it out.

TRBJ1-1 TRBV12-3/TRBV12-4 many . CASSSSYSNTEAFF TGTGCCAGCAGTTCATCATACTCGAACACTGAAGCTTTCTTT
TRBJ2-5 TRBV14 . TRBD1 CASSQAGTEEETQYF TGTGCCAGCAGCCAAGCCGGGACAGAAGAAGAGACCCAGTACTTC
TRBJ2-1 TRBV6-1 many . CASSDSSYNEQFF TGTGCCAGCAGTGACAGCTCCTACAATGAGCAGTTCTTC
TRBJ2-7 TRBV20-1 . . CSVGTQGLEQYF TGCAGTGTTGGGACCCAGGGCCTCGAGCAGTACTTC
TRBJ2-4 TRBV11-2 many TRBD2 CASSSPLAGGRQNIQYF TGTGCCAGCAGCTCCCCACTAGCGGGAGGGCGGCAAAACATTCAGTACTTC
TRBJ2-5 TRBV6-2/TRBV6-3 many . CASSYSARGIGETQYF TGTGCCAGCAGTTACTCGGCTAGGGGCATCGGGGAGACCCAGTACTTC
TRBJ2-7 TRBV6-5 . . CASSYLFGQADYNSYEQYF TGTGCCAGCAGTTACTTATTCGGACAGGCGGACTATAATTCCTACGAGCAGTACTTC
TRBJ1-3 TRBV12-5 few . CASGLVRGERLSGNTIYF TGTGCTAGTGGTTTGGTACGAGGGGAACGTCTCTCTGGAAACACCATATATTTT
TRBJ1-6 TRBV18 . . CASSPWQNSPLHF TGTGCCAGCTCACCATGGCAGAATTCACCCCTCCACTTT
TRBJ2-5 TRBV20-1 few TRBD1 CSASGAGGQETQYF TGCAGTGCTAGTGGGGCAGGGGGACAAGAGACCCAGTACTTC
TRBJ2-7 TRBV5-1 many . CASSLVPDYEQYF TGCGCCAGCAGCTTGGTCCCTGACTACGAGCAGTACTTC
TRBJ1-1 TRBV30 . . CAWSVLREEAFF TGTGCCTGGAGTGTACTCCGGGAGGAAGCTTTCTTT
TRBJ2-7 TRBV19 . TRBD1 CASSIGQGDYEQYF TGTGCCAGTAGTATAGGACAGGGCGATTACGAGCAGTACTTC
TRBJ1-1 TRBV28 many . CASSPLLWVLNTEAFF TGTGCCAGCAGCCCCTTGCTGTGGGTTTTGAACACTGAAGCTTTCTTT
TRBJ1-2 TRBV5-1 many . CASSLDGVQGYTF TGCGCCAGCAGCTTGGATGGGGTTCAAGGCTACACCTTC
TRBJ2-7 TRBV28 many . CASSLGPRDSPYLEQYF TGTGCCAGCAGTTTAGGCCCAAGAGACTCCCCATATCTCGAGCAGTACTTC
TRBJ1-2 TRBV12-3/TRBV12-4 many . CASRAGNYGYTF TGTGCCAGCAGAGCAGGGAACTATGGCTACACCTTC
TRBJ2-7 TRBV5-1 many TRBD2 CASSRRGTSGPGADEQYF TGCGCCAGCAGCCGTAGGGGGACTAGCGGACCCGGTGCGGACGAGCAGTACTTC
TRBJ1-1 TRBV7-9 . . CASSWGILEAFF TGTGCCAGCAGCTGGGGGATCTTAGAAGCTTTCTTT
TRBJ1-2 TRBV7-2 many TRBD1 CASSFDRENYGYTF TGTGCCAGCAGCTTTGACAGGGAGAACTATGGCTACACCTTC
TRBJ1-6 TRBV14 few . CASSQGPGSPLHF TGTGCCAGCAGCCAAGGCCCCGGGTCACCCCTCCACTTT
TRBJ2-7 TRBV11-2 many . CASSLVAVRAYEQYF TGTGCCAGCAGCTTGGTGGCAGTCCGCGCCTACGAGCAGTACTTC
TRBJ2-7 TRBV2 many TRBD2 CASSELAGGYEQYF TGTGCCAGCAGTGAGCTAGCGGGAGGGTACGAGCAGTACTTC
TRBJ1-1 TRBV6-1 many . CASSQVWETEAFF TGTGCCAGCAGCCAAGTATGGGAAACTGAAGCTTTCTTT
TRBJ2-7 TRBV5-1 . . CASRREHTKDEQYF TGCGCCAGCAGGCGGGAACATACGAAGGACGAGCAGTACTTC
TRBJ1-1 TRBV6-5 many . CASSYLTATEAFF TGTGCCAGCAGTTACCTAACAGCGACTGAAGCTTTCTTT
TRBJ2-7 TRBV29-1 many . CSFWTGGDEQYF TGCAGCTTCTGGACTGGCGGGGACGAGCAGTACTTC